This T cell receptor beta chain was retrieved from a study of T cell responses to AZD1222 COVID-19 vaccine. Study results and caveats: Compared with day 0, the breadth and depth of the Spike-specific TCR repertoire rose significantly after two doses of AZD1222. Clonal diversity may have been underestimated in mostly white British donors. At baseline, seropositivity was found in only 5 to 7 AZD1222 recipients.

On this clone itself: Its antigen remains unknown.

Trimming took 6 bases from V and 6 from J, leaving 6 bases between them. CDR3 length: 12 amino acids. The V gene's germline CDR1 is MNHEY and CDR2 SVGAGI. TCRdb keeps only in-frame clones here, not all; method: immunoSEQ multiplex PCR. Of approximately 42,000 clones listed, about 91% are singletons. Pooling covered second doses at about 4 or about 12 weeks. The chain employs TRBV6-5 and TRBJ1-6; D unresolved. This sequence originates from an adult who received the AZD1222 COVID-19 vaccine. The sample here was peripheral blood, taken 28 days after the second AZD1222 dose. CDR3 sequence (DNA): TGTGCCAGCAGCTCCGGTAATTCACCCCTCCACTTT. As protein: CASSSGNSPLHF.